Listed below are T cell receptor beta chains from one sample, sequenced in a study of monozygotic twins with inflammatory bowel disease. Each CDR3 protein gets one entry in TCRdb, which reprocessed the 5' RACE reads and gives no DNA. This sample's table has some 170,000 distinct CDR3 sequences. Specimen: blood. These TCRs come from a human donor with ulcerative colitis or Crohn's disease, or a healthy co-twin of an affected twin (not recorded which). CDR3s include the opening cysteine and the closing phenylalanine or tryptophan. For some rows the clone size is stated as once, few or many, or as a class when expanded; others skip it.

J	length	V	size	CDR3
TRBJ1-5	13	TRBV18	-	CASSPTNNQPQHF
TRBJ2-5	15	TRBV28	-	CASRLWGEGGETQYF
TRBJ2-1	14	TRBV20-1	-	CSASAETSGGVGFF
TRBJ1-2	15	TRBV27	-	CASSPRTGQNYGYTF
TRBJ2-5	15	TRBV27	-	CASSSSGGRQETQYF
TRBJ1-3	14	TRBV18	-	CASSPGGSGNTIYF
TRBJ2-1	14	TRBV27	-	CASSYRVKGNEQFF
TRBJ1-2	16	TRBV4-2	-	CASSQEGGWGNYGYTF
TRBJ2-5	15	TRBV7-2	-	CASSSGQGSQETQYF
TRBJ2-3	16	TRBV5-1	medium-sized	CASSLGQPTSTDTQYF
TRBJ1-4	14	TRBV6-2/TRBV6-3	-	CASSGTRVGGKLFF
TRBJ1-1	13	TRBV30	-	CAWDPGQDTEAFF
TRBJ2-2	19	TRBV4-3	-	CASSQEKREGPANTGELFF
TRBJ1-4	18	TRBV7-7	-	CASTPLFLGPKGVEKLFF
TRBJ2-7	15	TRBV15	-	CATSREEGILYEQYF
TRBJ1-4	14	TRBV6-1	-	CASSEVVTNEKLFF
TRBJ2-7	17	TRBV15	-	CATSKLAGALFSYEQYF